This T cell receptor (beta chain) was sequenced during a study of human T cells and chemical hapten exposure. General observations from the study: More PT1 expanded TCRs went with higher patch test scores.

This clonotype was seen repeatedly, ten times or more. Its antigen is as yet unknown. Losses at the gene ends were 4 bases for V and 1 base for J; bases not matched to a gene: 2. Germline values: CDR1 KGHDR, CDR2 SFDVKD. The CDR3 is 14 residues long. Under the authors' procedure: Counts of TCRs in each sample centred on a median of about 99,000 and extended from about 24,000 to 680,000. MiXCR, applied by TCRdb to the RACE reads, yields one record per CDR3 protein. These V and J calls are TCRdb output, not the study's own analysis. The profile shows around 82,000 distinct CDR3 sequences, less than 8% of them singletons. Indicated time point: patch test 2, 6 weeks after DPC sensitization. Treatment denoted: therapeutic diphenylcyclopropenone sensitization with weekly scalp DPC. Patients had alopecia, were aged 18 to 70, and were not pregnant.

The chain combines TRBV24-1 with TRBJ2-7, with 8 bases that match TRBD1. The sample here was whole blood, taken in connection with sensitization to the hapten diphenylcyclopropenone (DPC). This sequence originates from a woman in her 30s with alopecia areata. Some clones in this sample may be carry-over from other donors' samples. DNA for the CDR3: TGTGCCACCAGTGACGGACAGGGATCCTACGAGCAGTACTTC. Its protein product is CATSDGQGSYEQYF.